This is a list of T cell receptor beta chains from one sample in a study of T cell responses to AZD1222 COVID-19 vaccine. Sequencing was performed with immunoSEQ multiplex PCR; in TCRdb, only in-frame clones are kept and a portion is missing. The data contain fewer than 90,000 clones, 75% to 95% of them singletons. The sequencing here drew on peripheral blood, taken 28 days after the second AZD1222 dose. The source is an adult who received the AZD1222 COVID-19 vaccine. The CDR3 runs from the conserved cysteine through the conserved F or W. The D gene is left open where the match is weak. Where a row states a size, it is once, few, many or the class of an expanded clone; other rows omit it.

j_gene: TRBJ1-5
abundance: NA
v_gene: TRBV7-2
d_gene: NA
CDR3nt: TGTGCCAGCAGCCTATCACGGAATCAGCCCCAGCATTTT
CDR3aa: CASSLSRNQPQHF

j_gene: TRBJ1-2
abundance: NA
v_gene: TRBV7-2
d_gene: NA
CDR3nt: TGTGCCAGCAGATCCATGGGGGGGGGCCCTGGATCTAACTATGGCTACACCTTC
CDR3aa: CASRSMGGGPGSNYGYTF

j_gene: TRBJ1-2
abundance: NA
v_gene: TRBV4-1
d_gene: NA
CDR3nt: TGCGCCAGCAGCCTCTCAGGAACGACCTATGGCTACACCTTC
CDR3aa: CASSLSGTTYGYTF

j_gene: TRBJ1-5
abundance: once
v_gene: TRBV7-3
d_gene: NA
CDR3nt: TGTGCCAGCAGCTTAAATGGCGGCAATCAGCCCCAGCATTTT
CDR3aa: CASSLNGGNQPQHF

j_gene: TRBJ1-5
abundance: NA
v_gene: TRBV7-2
d_gene: NA
CDR3nt: TGTGCCAGCAGCCTAGGGGCAGTTTATAGCAATCAGCCCCAGCATTTT
CDR3aa: CASSLGAVYSNQPQHF

j_gene: TRBJ2-7
abundance: NA
v_gene: TRBV9
d_gene: NA
CDR3nt: TGTGCCAGCAGCGTAGCAGGTAGGGAATACGAGCAGTACTTC
CDR3aa: CASSVAGREYEQYF

j_gene: TRBJ1-1
abundance: NA
v_gene: TRBV12-3/TRBV12-4
d_gene: TRBD1
CDR3nt: TGTGCCAGCAGTCTACAGGGGGTCACTGCGGCTTTCTTT
CDR3aa: CASSLQGVTAAFF

j_gene: TRBJ2-5
abundance: NA
v_gene: TRBV5-1
d_gene: NA
CDR3nt: TGCGCCAGCAGCGCCAGAGAGACCCAGTACTTC
CDR3aa: CASSARETQYF

j_gene: TRBJ2-2
abundance: NA
v_gene: TRBV5-6
d_gene: NA
CDR3nt: TGTGCCAGCAGCTCAGGGGTCGGGAACACCGGGGAGCTGTTTTTT
CDR3aa: CASSSGVGNTGELFF

j_gene: TRBJ1-6
abundance: NA
v_gene: TRBV7-6
d_gene: NA
CDR3nt: TGTGCCAGCAGCTTAACAGCGAACTATAATTCACCCCTCCACTTT
CDR3aa: CASSLTANYNSPLHF

j_gene: TRBJ1-2
abundance: NA
v_gene: TRBV28
d_gene: TRBD1
CDR3nt: TGTGCCAGCAGAACTAATACTGGTGCAGGGGGCGCTGTCTATGGCTACACCTTC
CDR3aa: CASRTNTGAGGAVYGYTF

j_gene: TRBJ1-4
abundance: NA
v_gene: TRBV6-2/TRBV6-3
d_gene: TRBD1
CDR3nt: TGTGCCAGCAGCCGGACAGGGAACGAAAAACTGTTTTTT
CDR3aa: CASSRTGNEKLFF

j_gene: TRBJ2-1
abundance: NA
v_gene: TRBV5-8
d_gene: NA
CDR3nt: TGTGCCAGCAGCTTGGTGGGGCCCAATGAGCAGTTCTTC
CDR3aa: CASSLVGPNEQFF

j_gene: TRBJ1-2
abundance: NA
v_gene: TRBV6-5
d_gene: TRBD1
CDR3nt: TGTGCCAGCAGCCCCGGGACAGGGCGCTATGGCTACACCTTC
CDR3aa: CASSPGTGRYGYTF

j_gene: TRBJ1-3
abundance: NA
v_gene: TRBV19
d_gene: NA
CDR3nt: TGTGCCAGTAGTATTGAAGACACTGGAAACACCATATATTTT
CDR3aa: CASSIEDTGNTIYF

j_gene: TRBJ2-1
abundance: NA
v_gene: TRBV11-2
d_gene: TRBD1
CDR3nt: TGTGCCAGCAGCTGGTGGGGGACAGGGGGCCATGAGCAGTTCTTC
CDR3aa: CASSWWGTGGHEQFF

j_gene: TRBJ1-3
abundance: few
v_gene: TRBV4-2
d_gene: NA
CDR3nt: TGTGCCAGCAGCCAAGGGCCCACCAGAAGGGGGGTCAGCTCTGGAAACACCATATATTTT
CDR3aa: CASSQGPTRRGVSSGNTIYF

j_gene: TRBJ1-1
abundance: NA
v_gene: TRBV6-1
d_gene: NA
CDR3nt: TGTGCCAGCAGTGATCCACTGGGGGCGGTCACTGAAGCTTTCTTT
CDR3aa: CASSDPLGAVTEAFF

j_gene: TRBJ2-7
abundance: NA
v_gene: TRBV2
d_gene: NA
CDR3nt: TGTGCCAGCAGTTCCAACAGGGCGTACGAGCAGTACTTC
CDR3aa: CASSSNRAYEQYF

j_gene: TRBJ1-3
abundance: NA
v_gene: TRBV6-6
d_gene: NA
CDR3nt: TGTGCCAGCGCTAGGGGAACTGGAAACACCATATATTTT
CDR3aa: CASARGTGNTIYF

j_gene: TRBJ2-1
abundance: NA
v_gene: TRBV5-1
d_gene: TRBD2
CDR3nt: TGCGCCAGCAGCGGGAGGGTAGCGGGGGGGCTGGATGAGCAGTTCTTC
CDR3aa: CASSGRVAGGLDEQFF

j_gene: TRBJ1-1
abundance: once
v_gene: TRBV18
d_gene: TRBD1
CDR3nt: TGTGCCAGCTCACCGATGAACAGGGGTGACACTGAAGCTTTCTTT
CDR3aa: CASSPMNRGDTEAFF

j_gene: TRBJ1-5
abundance: NA
v_gene: TRBV30
d_gene: NA
CDR3nt: TGTGCCTGGAGTGTACGGGGGACGGCCGGCAATCAGCCCCAGCATTTT
CDR3aa: CAWSVRGTAGNQPQHF

j_gene: TRBJ2-2
abundance: NA
v_gene: TRBV5-1
d_gene: NA
CDR3nt: TGCGCCAGCAGCCCCCCCGGGGAGCACGGGGAGCTGTTTTTT
CDR3aa: CASSPPGEHGELFF

j_gene: TRBJ1-5
abundance: NA
v_gene: TRBV28
d_gene: NA
CDR3nt: TGTGCCAGCAGTTTGGGGGGGCAGGGAGGCAATCAGCCCCAGCATTTT
CDR3aa: CASSLGGQGGNQPQHF

j_gene: TRBJ2-2
abundance: NA
v_gene: TRBV10-3
d_gene: NA
CDR3nt: TGTGCCATCAGTGAAAGTTACACCGGGGAGCTGTTTTTT
CDR3aa: CAISESYTGELFF

j_gene: TRBJ2-1
abundance: NA
v_gene: TRBV2
d_gene: TRBD1
CDR3nt: TGTGCCAGCAAGAGGGGGCCGTACAATGAGCAGTTCTTC
CDR3aa: CASKRGPYNEQFF

j_gene: TRBJ2-3
abundance: NA
v_gene: TRBV5-1
d_gene: NA
CDR3nt: TGCGCCAGCACCCGTGGGTCTAGCACAGATACGCAGTATTTT
CDR3aa: CASTRGSSTDTQYF

j_gene: TRBJ1-1
abundance: NA
v_gene: TRBV14
d_gene: TRBD1
CDR3nt: TGTGCCAGCTGCGGACAGGCGAACACTGAAGCTTTCTTT
CDR3aa: CASCGQANTEAFF

j_gene: TRBJ1-1
abundance: few
v_gene: TRBV10-3
d_gene: NA
CDR3nt: TGTGCCATCAGTGAAAATCAGGTGGGCACTGAAGCTTTCTTT
CDR3aa: CAISENQVGTEAFF

j_gene: TRBJ2-2
abundance: NA
v_gene: TRBV5-1
d_gene: TRBD2
CDR3nt: TGCGCCAGCAGCTTGTCGGTGGGACTAGTGGGGACCGGGGAGCTGTTTTTT
CDR3aa: CASSLSVGLVGTGELFF

j_gene: TRBJ1-2
abundance: NA
v_gene: TRBV30
d_gene: NA
CDR3nt: TGTGCCTGGAGTTGGAGGCCCCCTAACTATGGCTACACCTTC
CDR3aa: CAWSWRPPNYGYTF

j_gene: TRBJ1-3
abundance: NA
v_gene: TRBV9
d_gene: NA
CDR3nt: TGTGCCAGCAGCACTACGACAGGAATAAGCTCTGGAAACACCATATATTTT
CDR3aa: CASSTTTGISSGNTIYF